The present T cell receptor (beta chain) was sequenced within a study of cytomegalovirus exposure and HLA in healthy donors. Study summary: Earlier work reported 100 million or so unique TCR beta sequences from about 170 million T cells. Overall study findings and caveats: Cytomegalovirus association was assigned to approximately 180 TCR beta chains. Some public TCRs appeared in many individuals, while most sequences were rare.

The PCR contained 60 Vbeta and 13 Jbeta primers. TCRdb's copy holds only in-frame clones and misses some; the assay was immunoSEQ multiplex PCR. The sample holds around 160,000 clones, around 63% seen once. Germline CDR1 is KGHSH and CDR2 is LQKENI. The CDR3 is made up of 16 amino acids. Trimming left V 3 bases short and J 2 bases short, with 16 bases between. As for this clone: Its antigen is as yet unknown.

This TCR came from a woman younger than 30 in good health and CMV-seropositive. The V and J genes are TRBV18 and TRBJ1-1; D is possibly TRBD1 (6 bases). Sequenced material: PBMCs. CDR3 bases: TGTGCCAGCTCACCCATTACCGGGACATACAACACTGAAGCTTTCTTT. As protein: CASSPITGTYNTEAFF.